This T cell receptor (beta chain) is drawn from a study of T cells in Graves' hyperthyroidism and ophthalmopathy (dated by TCRdb to the late 2010s). The study in broad terms: Peripheral blood samples were taken at the time of initial diagnosis, prior to any treatment. The 95 to 100 discovery patients were divided at random into training and test sets in a 7:3 ratio. In several Graves' hyperthyroidism patients, the study also compared T-cell repertoires from thyroid tissue with T-cell repertoires from blood. To identify TCR V-J signatures that set the groups apart, the researchers used a discovery cohort of about a hundred patients, made up of 43 with Graves' ophthalmopathy and about 59 with stable Graves' hyperthyroidism. The paper describes TCR Vbeta CDR3 sequencing of around 140 peripheral blood samples, made up of 40 to 45 ophthalmopathy patients, roughly 80 hyperthyroidism patients and some 17 progressor patients. After sampling, hyperthyroidism patients received methimazole starting at 30 mg daily, and ophthalmopathy patients received high-dose intravenous methylprednisolone. Prospective prediction of ophthalmopathy was tested in an independent validation cohort of approximately 18 hyperthyroidism patients and 17 patients who later progressed to ophthalmopathy. The research as a whole found: Sample size was not statistically predetermined, and blinding of investigators to group allocation was not performed. In validation, the model predicted progression to ophthalmopathy with just under 71% sensitivity and 72% to 75% specificity, a median of around six months before onset. Most expanded thyroid clonotypes (frequency above 0.001) were also found in blood, which suggests that blood repertoires may mirror thyroid immune responses. A model built on a 13 V-J signature distinguished ophthalmopathy from stable hyperthyroidism, reaching around 88% sensitivity and about 81% specificity in cross-validation and 80%/75% in testing.

In regard to this clonotype: Its antigen is not yet known. No much larger clonotype is one base removed from it; base qualities were not supplied.

Amplification of TCR beta CDR3 regions was carried out from RNA transcripts. A first-round RT-PCR of the TCR CDR3 used the HTBI primer set with the Qiagen OneStep RT-PCR kit. Libraries were constructed in a second round of multiplex PCR, after which size selection and purification were performed. The libraries were sequenced on an Illumina HiSeq2000 using paired-end 100 bp reads. The authors' analysis ran thus. SOAPnuke was used to process the raw data, removing reads that contained adapters or uncalled bases, had a mean Phred below 15, or lacked an exact match to the constant primer or identifier. High-quality paired reads were merged with COPE v1.2.5, and unique nucleotide sequences were defined as clonotypes. MiTCR v1.1 was used to align the clonotypes against IMGT TRBV, TRBD and TRBJ reference segments. Analysis was restricted to V-J combinations with a frequency above 0.0001, which covered 99.2% of repertoires. A TCS score was defined as the ratio between F50 (clonal expansion) and ExV (chaos), using BLOSUM62-based TCRdist between CDR3 peptides within each V-J. Welch's t-statistics and random forest reduced just over 500 V-J features to 13, which were used in a naive Bayes classifier (R e1071). TCRdb applied fastp at Q25 and MiXCR to the public reads, then kept only in-frame beta chains. Under each unique CDR3 protein, matching rows form one entry showing the most common genes and DNA. Here the V and J calls rest on TCRdb's processing, not on the authors' analysis. Within this sample are hundreds of thousands of distinct CDR3 sequences, with 15% to 17% of them counted one time only. Around a quarter of the sample belongs to the ten largest clones.

Hyperthyroidism patients were newly diagnosed, had a disease duration of under 2 months, and were aged 18 to 65 years. Patients with uncontrolled infections, other autoimmune diseases, pregnancy or lactation were excluded. Diagnoses were established on the basis of clinical symptoms, serum thyroxine and TRAb, thyroid ultrasound, and orbital computed tomography. Blood from progressor patients was collected at the time of first diagnosis with hyperthyroidism, before any ophthalmopathy symptoms had appeared. PBMCs were isolated from approximately 10 ml of fresh peripheral blood by Ficoll-Paque density gradient centrifugation. Progressor patients were initially diagnosed with Graves' hyperthyroidism and developed ophthalmopathy during follow-up. Total RNA was extracted with Trizol reagent, and quality was checked on an Agilent 2100 Bioanalyzer. The CDR1 and CDR2 encoded by the germline V gene are SGHDN and FVKESK. Ends trimmed: V by 6 bases, J by 10 bases; bases unmatched to a gene: 12. CDR3 length: 15 amino acids, cysteine to phenylalanine. The DNA shown is the 45-base CDR3, in frame from base 1.

Input material: blood. The sequence joins TRBV14 to TRBJ2-1, with 10 middle bases fitting TRBD1. This receptor was taken from a woman aged 18-29 years with Graves' hyperthyroidism that later progressed to Graves' ophthalmopathy. For the CDR3, the sequence is CASSPPGQGKGEQFF. The bases read TGTGCCAGCAGTCCACCGGGACAGGGGAAAGGAGAGCAGTTCTTC.